This TCR beta chain derives from a study of high-grade serous ovarian cancer treatment subgroups. Tumor samples were obtained before definitive surgery or chemotherapy. Profiled with immunoSEQ multiplex PCR; TCRdb holds only in-frame clones, not every one. The data show roughly 10,000 clones, around 65% seen once. The clonotype was recovered from a human donor with high-grade serous ovarian cancer. The sample comprised tumor tissue.

The CDR3 coding sequence is TGTGCCACCAGCAGACCTACAGAGGGCTATGGCTACACCTTC. Translation gives CATSRPTEGYGYTF. J is TRBJ1-2 and V is TRBV15, with unresolved D. Trimming stripped 2 bases from V and 4 bases from J, with 11 bases between. Germline V gene data show CDR1 as LNHNV and CDR2 as YYDKDF (reference sequence). This CDR3 has 14 amino acids.